The 8 T cell receptor beta chains below were found in one sample sequenced in a study of blood T cell repertoires in COVID-19. Measured with immunoSEQ multiplex PCR; TCRdb has only the in-frame clones, and not every one. The data contain 140,000 or so clones, around 82% of them singletons. Sequences were obtained from peripheral blood. The source of these receptors is a woman aged 45-65 years with acute or convalescent COVID-19.

The chain is built from TRBV7-3 and TRBJ2-3, with D perhaps TRBD1 (6 bases). V was cut by 2 bases and J by 5 bases, with 11 bases left in between. The CDR3 runs to 14 residues. CDR1 and CDR2 from the germline V gene are SGHTA and FQGTGA. DNA for the CDR3: TGTGCCAGCAGCTTAGGGACACGAGGAGATACGCAGTATTTT. The encoded protein is CASSLGTRGDTQYF. Full variable domain (outside the CDR3, taken from reference TRBV7-3 and TRBJ2-3): GAGVSQTPSNKVTEKGKYVELRCDPISGHTALYWYRQSLGQGPEFLIYFQGTGAADDSGLPNDRFFAVRPEGSVSTLKIQRTERGDSAVYLCASSLGTRGDTQYFGPGTRLTVL.

This sequence joins TRBV24-1 and TRBJ1-1; the D is unclear. Trimming took 11 bases from V and 7 from J, leaving 13 bases between them. The germline gives CDR1 KGHDR, CDR2 SFDVKD. This CDR3 region has 11 residues. CDR3 residues: CASAGYGEAFF. The DNA for the CDR3 is TGTGCCAGCGCAGGCTATGGTGAAGCTTTCTTT.

This clone showed up just a few times. The CDR3: CASSLAARSTGELFF. The CDR3 coding sequence is TGTGCCAGCAGCTTAGCCGCCCGGTCCACCGGGGAGCTGTTTTTT. The chain uses TRBV7-2 and TRBJ2-2, with D hard to call. The CDR3 has 15 residues. Trimming removed 0 bases from V and 4 bases from J, with 9 bases in between. CDR1 is SGHTA, CDR2 FQGNSA, per germline.

This chain uses TRBV5-8 with TRBJ1-6; no clear D gene. CDR3 length: 17 amino acids. CDR1 and CDR2 from the germline V gene are SGHTS and YDEGEE. Trimming shortened V by 1 base and J by 6 bases, and 17 bases separated the two germline ends. The CDR3 reads CASSLNLQVGGNSPLHF. In nucleotides, the CDR3 is TGTGCCAGCAGCTTGAATTTGCAGGTTGGAGGTAATTCACCCCTCCACTTT.

The chain couples TRBV28 to TRBJ1-4; D may be TRBD1 (6 bases). The CDR3 is 15 residues long. Trimming took off 6 bases at V and 5 bases at J, with 16 bases between the two ends. Germline values: CDR1 MDHEN, CDR2 SYDVKM. The CDR3 protein is CASSPPDRQNEKLFF. CDR3 DNA: TGTGCCAGCAGCCCCCCGGACAGACAAAATGAAAAACTGTTTTTT.

The chain combines TRBV28 with TRBJ1-2; D is uncertain. The CDR3 runs to 15 residues. V lost 3 bases and J 4 bases, leaving 15 bases between the germline ends. Per the germline V gene, CDR1 is MDHEN and CDR2 is SYDVKM. The CDR3 protein is CASSFFGPGIYGYTF. CDR3 bases: TGTGCCAGCAGTTTCTTCGGACCGGGGATCTATGGCTACACCTTC.

The CDR3 spells CASSFNFRGRDTGYTF. CDR3 in DNA: TGTGCCAGCAGTTTTAACTTCAGGGGGCGCGATACGGGCTACACCTTC. V gene TRBV27 combines with J gene TRBJ1-2; the match to TRBD1 covers 8 bases. Trimming cost V 3 bases and J 8 bases; bases outside gene matches: 14. The CDR3 extends over 16 amino acids. CDR1 and CDR2 (germline): MNHEY, SMNVEV (reference sequence).

This chain uses TRBV19 with TRBJ2-3; maybe TRBD2 (5 bases). V gave up 7 bases and J gave up 6 bases, with 14 bases separating them. In germline, CDR1 is LNHDA, CDR2 SQIVND (reference sequence). This CDR3 is built from 13 residues. The CDR3 bases are TGTGCCAGTACCGGGGTCCGGGCGGATACGCAGTATTTT. As protein: CASTGVRADTQYF. The full variable domain, completed using reference TRBV19 and TRBJ2-3, is DGGITQSPKYLFRKEGQNVTLSCEQNLNHDAMYWYRQDPGQGLRLIYYSQIVNDFQKGDIAEGYSVSREKKESFPLTVTSAQKNPTAFYLCASTGVRADTQYFGPGTRLTVL.